Shown below are 4 T cell receptor beta chains from a single sample sequenced in a study of Siglec-9 on CD8 T cells in melanoma. The data were produced by immunoSEQ multiplex PCR, yet TCRdb's version contains in-frame clones alone and is incomplete. The sample has 30,000 or so clones; more than 80% are singletons. Sample: Siglec-9- CD8+ T cells sorted from blood. These receptors came from a human donor in good health.

The J gene is TRBJ1-3, the V gene TRBV6-6; TRBD1 is a possible D gene (5 bases). Germline lookup yields CDR1 MNHNY and CDR2 SVGAGI (reference sequence). V dropped 4 bases and J dropped 0 bases, with 10 bases sitting between them. This CDR3 contains 15 residues. The CDR3 spells CASSLQVSSGNTIYF. The DNA for the CDR3 is TGTGCCAGCAGTTTACAGGTCAGCTCTGGAAACACCATATATTTT.

This clone appeared once. The chain links TRBV7-6 to TRBJ1-3; D ambiguous. This CDR3 is built from 15 residues. In germline, CDR1 is SGHVS, CDR2 FNYEAQ. V lost 0 bases and J lost 4, with 10 bases in between. CDR3 nucleotides: TGTGCCAGCAGCTTAGCCCTGCCTGCGGGAAACACCATATATTTT. Its translation: CASSLALPAGNTIYF.

This sequence joins TRBV29-1 and TRBJ2-1, with 12 bases identical to TRBD2. Germline CDR1 is SQVTM and CDR2 is ANQGSEA. The CDR3 consists of 13 residues. J lost 6 bases, V lost 7 bases, and 4 bases had no gene match. CDR3 bases: TGCAGCGCCGGACTAGCGGGGCCCAATGAGCAGTTCTTC. As protein: CSAGLAGPNEQFF.

The chain has TRBV2 and TRBJ1-1, with unresolved D. This CDR3 contains 14 residues. The V gene's germline CDR1 is SNHLY and CDR2 FYNNEI. Trimming took off 0 bases at V and 6 bases at J, with 11 bases between the two ends. CDR3 protein: CASSEAGYMAEAFF. DNA of the CDR3: TGTGCCAGCAGTGAAGCAGGGTATATGGCTGAAGCTTTCTTT.